The text below deals with one TCR beta chain. V lost 2 bases, J lost 7 bases, and 5 bases stayed unmatched. The germline V gene encodes CDR1 SGHTA and CDR2 FQGNSA. There are 14 residues in the CDR3. The entry originates in a study of blood T cell repertoires in COVID-19. The wider study: Donors in the United States, Italy and Spain gave samples during acute or convalescent COVID-19. Nucleic acid was either cDNA or gDNA, and it came from T cells, B-cell-depleted T cells, or PBMCs.

Generated by immunoSEQ multiplex PCR, the TCRdb table keeps only in-frame clones and is missing some. The sample includes about 170,000 clones, 85% to 90% of them seen just once. The sequence came from a man aged 50 to 59 who had recovered from COVID-19. The chain has TRBV7-2 and TRBJ2-7, with 10 bases matching TRBD2. The sample comprised peripheral blood. CDR3 DNA sequence: TGTGCCAGCAGCTTACAGCGGGGGGGCCAAGAGCAGTACTTC. Its protein is CASSLQRGGQEQYF.